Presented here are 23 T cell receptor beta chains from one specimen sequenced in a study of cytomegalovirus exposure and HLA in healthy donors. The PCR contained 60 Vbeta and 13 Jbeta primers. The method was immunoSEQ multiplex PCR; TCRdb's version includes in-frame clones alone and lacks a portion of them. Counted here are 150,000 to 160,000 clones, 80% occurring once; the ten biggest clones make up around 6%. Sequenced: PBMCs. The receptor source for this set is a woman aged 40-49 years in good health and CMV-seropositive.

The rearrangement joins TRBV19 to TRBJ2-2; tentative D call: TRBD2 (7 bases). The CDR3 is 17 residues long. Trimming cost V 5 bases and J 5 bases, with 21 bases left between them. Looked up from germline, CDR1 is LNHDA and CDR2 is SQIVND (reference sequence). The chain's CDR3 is CASSPTLAEGGTGELFF. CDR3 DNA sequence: TGTGCCAGTAGTCCGACGCTAGCGGAGGGGGGGACCGGGGAGCTGTTTTTT.

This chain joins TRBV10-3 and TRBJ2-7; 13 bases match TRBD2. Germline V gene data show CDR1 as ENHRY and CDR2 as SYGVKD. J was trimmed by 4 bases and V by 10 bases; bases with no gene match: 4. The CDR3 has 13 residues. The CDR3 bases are TGTGCCACCGGGACTAGCGGGATATACGAGCAGTACTTC. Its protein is CATGTSGIYEQYF.

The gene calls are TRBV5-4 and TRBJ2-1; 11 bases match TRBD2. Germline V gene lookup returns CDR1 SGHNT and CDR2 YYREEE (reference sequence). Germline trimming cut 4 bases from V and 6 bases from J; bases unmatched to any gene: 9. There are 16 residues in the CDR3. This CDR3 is CASSRIWLAGGNEQFF. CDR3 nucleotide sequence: TGTGCCAGCAGCAGAATTTGGCTAGCGGGAGGCAATGAGCAGTTCTTC.

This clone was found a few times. DNA for the CDR3: TGTGCCAGCAGTTTATCTGGACAGTACGAGCAGTACTTC. Its translation: CASSLSGQYEQYF. The V gene is TRBV28, the J gene TRBJ2-7; a weak D match, TRBD1 (6 bases). The CDR3 runs to 13 residues. V gave up 1 base and J gave up 4 bases, with 8 bases separating them. Per the germline V gene, CDR1 is MDHEN and CDR2 is SYDVKM.

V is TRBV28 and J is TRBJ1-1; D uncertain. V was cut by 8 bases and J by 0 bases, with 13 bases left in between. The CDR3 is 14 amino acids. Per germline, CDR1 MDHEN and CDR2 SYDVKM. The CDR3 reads CASLGQVLNTEAFF. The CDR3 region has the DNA TGTGCCAGCCTTGGGCAGGTATTGAACACTGAAGCTTTCTTT.

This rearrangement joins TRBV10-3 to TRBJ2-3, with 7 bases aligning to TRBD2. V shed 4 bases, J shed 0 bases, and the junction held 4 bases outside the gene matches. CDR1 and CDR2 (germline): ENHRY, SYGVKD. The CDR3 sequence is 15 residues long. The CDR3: CAISGGGASTDTQYF. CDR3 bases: TGTGCCATCAGTGGGGGGGGAGCTAGCACAGATACGCAGTATTTT.

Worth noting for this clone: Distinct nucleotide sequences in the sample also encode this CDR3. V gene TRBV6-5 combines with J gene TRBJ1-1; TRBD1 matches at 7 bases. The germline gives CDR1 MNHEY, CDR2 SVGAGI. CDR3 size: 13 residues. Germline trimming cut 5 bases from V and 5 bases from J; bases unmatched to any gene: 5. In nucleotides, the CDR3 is TGTGCCAGCAGTCCACAGGGGAGGACTGAAGCTTTCTTT. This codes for CASSPQGRTEAFF.

CDR3 protein: CASSLPASGSLNEQFF. CDR3 sequence (DNA): TGTGCCAGCAGCTTACCCGCTAGCGGGAGTCTAAATGAGCAGTTCTTC. J is TRBJ2-1 and V is TRBV13; TRBD2 matches 10 bases. Germline V CDR1 and CDR2: PRHDT, FYEKMQ (reference sequence). V gave up 2 bases and J gave up 7 bases; unmatched junction bases: 8. This CDR3 has 16 residues. Full variable domain (missing parts from reference TRBV13 and TRBJ2-1): AAGVIQSPRHLIKEKRETATLKCYPIPRHDTVYWYQQGPGQDPQFLISFYEKMQSDKGSIPDRFSAQQFSDYHSELNMSSLELGDSALYFCASSLPASGSLNEQFFGPGTRLTVL.

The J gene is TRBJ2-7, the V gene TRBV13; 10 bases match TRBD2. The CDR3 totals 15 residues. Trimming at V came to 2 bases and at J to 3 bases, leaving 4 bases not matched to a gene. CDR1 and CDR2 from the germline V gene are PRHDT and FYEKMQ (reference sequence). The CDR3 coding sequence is TGTGCCAGCAGCTTACGGACTAGCGGAATCTACGAGCAGTACTTC. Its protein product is CASSLRTSGIYEQYF. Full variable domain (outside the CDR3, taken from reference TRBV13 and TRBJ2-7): AAGVIQSPRHLIKEKRETATLKCYPIPRHDTVYWYQQGPGQDPQFLISFYEKMQSDKGSIPDRFSAQQFSDYHSELNMSSLELGDSALYFCASSLRTSGIYEQYFGPGTRLTVT.

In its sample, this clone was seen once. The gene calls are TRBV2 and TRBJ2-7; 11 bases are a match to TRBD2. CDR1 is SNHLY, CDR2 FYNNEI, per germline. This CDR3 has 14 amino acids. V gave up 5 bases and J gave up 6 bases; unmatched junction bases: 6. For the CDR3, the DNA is TGTGCCAGCAGTATCATAGCGGGAGGGGGCGAGCAGTACTTC. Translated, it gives CASSIIAGGGEQYF. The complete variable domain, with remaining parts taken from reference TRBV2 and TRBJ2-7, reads EPEVTQTPSHQVTQMGQEVILRCVPISNHLYFYWYRQILGQKVEFLVSFYNNEISEKSEIFDDQFSVERPDGSNFTLKIRSTKLEDSAMYFCASSIIAGGGEQYFGPGTRLTVT.

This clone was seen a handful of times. The CDR3 region is CSVLRASGPQRYEQYF. The CDR3 DNA reads as TGCAGCGTCCTCCGGGCTAGCGGACCACAACGATACGAGCAGTACTTC. J is TRBJ2-7 and V is TRBV29-1, with TRBD2 matching 7 bases. Germline V gives CDR1 SQVTM, CDR2 ANQGSEA. The CDR3 runs 16 residues. Trimming took 6 bases from V and 4 from J; bases not matched to a gene: 18.

The CDR3 DNA reads as TGCGCCAGCAGCTTCGAAGTAGCGGGAGTTGGTGAGCAGTACTTC. It yields the protein CASSFEVAGVGEQYF. This chain links TRBV5-1 with TRBJ2-7, with 9 bases fitting TRBD2. The junction had 10 bases not matched to a gene; V was cut back by 2 bases and J by 7 bases. Germline V gene lookup returns CDR1 SGHRS and CDR2 YFSETQ. The CDR3 consists of 15 residues.

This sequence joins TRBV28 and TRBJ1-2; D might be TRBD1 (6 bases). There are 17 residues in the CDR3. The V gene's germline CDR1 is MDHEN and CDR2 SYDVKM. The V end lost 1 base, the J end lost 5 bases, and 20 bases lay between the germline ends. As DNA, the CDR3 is TGTGCCAGCAGTTTATCGGGCCCGGGCAGGGGCTATTATGGCTACACCTTC. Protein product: CASSLSGPGRGYYGYTF.

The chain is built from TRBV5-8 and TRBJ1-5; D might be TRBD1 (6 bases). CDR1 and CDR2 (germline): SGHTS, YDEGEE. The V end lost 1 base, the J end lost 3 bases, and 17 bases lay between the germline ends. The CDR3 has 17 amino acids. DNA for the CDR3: TGTGCCAGCAGCTTGAACCCGGACAGTTACTACAATCAGCCCCAGCATTTT. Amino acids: CASSLNPDSYYNQPQHF.

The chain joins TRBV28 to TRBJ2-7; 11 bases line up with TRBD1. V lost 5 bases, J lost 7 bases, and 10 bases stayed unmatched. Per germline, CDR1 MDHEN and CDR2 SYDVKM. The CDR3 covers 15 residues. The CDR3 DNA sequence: TGTGCCAGCAGTCCCGGACAGGGGGCGCCCGGAGAGCAGTACTTC. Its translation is CASSPGQGAPGEQYF.

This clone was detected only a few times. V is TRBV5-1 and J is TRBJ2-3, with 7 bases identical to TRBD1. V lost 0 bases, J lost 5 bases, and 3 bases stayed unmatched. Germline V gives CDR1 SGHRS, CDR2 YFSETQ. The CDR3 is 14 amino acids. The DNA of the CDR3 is TGCGCCAGCAGCTTGGAAGGGGGCGTAGATACGCAGTATTTT. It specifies CASSLEGGVDTQYF.

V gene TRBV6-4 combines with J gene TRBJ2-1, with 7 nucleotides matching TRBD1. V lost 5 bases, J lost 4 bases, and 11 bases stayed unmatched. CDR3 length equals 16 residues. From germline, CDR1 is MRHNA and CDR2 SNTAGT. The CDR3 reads CASSKTGVPPYNEQFF. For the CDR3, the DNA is TGTGCCAGCAGTAAAACAGGGGTCCCTCCTTACAATGAGCAGTTCTTC.

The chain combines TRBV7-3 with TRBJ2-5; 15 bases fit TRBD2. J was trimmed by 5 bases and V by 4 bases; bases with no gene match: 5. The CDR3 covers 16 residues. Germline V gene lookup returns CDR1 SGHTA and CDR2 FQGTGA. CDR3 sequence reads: CASSSGLAGGRETQYF. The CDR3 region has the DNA TGTGCCAGCAGCTCCGGACTAGCGGGAGGGAGGGAGACCCAGTACTTC. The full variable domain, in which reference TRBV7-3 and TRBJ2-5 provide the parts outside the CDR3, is GAGVSQTPSNKVTEKGKYVELRCDPISGHTALYWYRQSLGQGPEFLIYFQGTGAADDSGLPNDRFFAVRPEGSVSTLKIQRTERGDSAVYLCASSSGLAGGRETQYFGPGTRLLVL.

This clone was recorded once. The CDR3 nucleotides are TGCAGCGTTGGGGCTAGCGGGAGATACGAGCAGTACTTC. Translating it yields CSVGASGRYEQYF. The chain joins TRBV29-1 to TRBJ2-7, with 10 bases fitting TRBD2. In germline, CDR1 is SQVTM, CDR2 ANQGSEA. This CDR3 is built from 13 residues. Trimming removed 4 bases from V and 4 bases from J; junction bases left unmatched: 4.

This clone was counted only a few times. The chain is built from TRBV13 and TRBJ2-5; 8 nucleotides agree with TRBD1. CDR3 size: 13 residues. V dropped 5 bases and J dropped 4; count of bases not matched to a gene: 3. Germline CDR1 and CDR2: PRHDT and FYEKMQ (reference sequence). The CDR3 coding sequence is TGTGCCAGCAGCGCGACAGGGGTAGAGACCCAGTACTTC. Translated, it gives CASSATGVETQYF.

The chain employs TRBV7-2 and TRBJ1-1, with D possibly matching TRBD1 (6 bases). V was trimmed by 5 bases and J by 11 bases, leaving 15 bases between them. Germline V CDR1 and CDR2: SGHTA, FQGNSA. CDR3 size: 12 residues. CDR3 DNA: TGTGCCAGCAGCCAAGGGGGAGGGAAGGCTTTCTTT. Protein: CASSQGGGKAFF.

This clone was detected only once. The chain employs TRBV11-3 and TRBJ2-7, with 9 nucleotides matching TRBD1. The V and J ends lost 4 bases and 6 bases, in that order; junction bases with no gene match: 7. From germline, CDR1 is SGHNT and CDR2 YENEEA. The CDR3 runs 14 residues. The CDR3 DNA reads TGTGCCAGCAGCTCGGGACAGGGATTCGGCGAGCAGTACTTC. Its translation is CASSSGQGFGEQYF.

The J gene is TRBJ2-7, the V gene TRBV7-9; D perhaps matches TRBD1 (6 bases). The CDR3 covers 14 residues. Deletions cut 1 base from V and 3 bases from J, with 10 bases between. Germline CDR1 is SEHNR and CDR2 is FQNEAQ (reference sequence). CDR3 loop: CASSLVQGSYEQYF. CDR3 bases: TGTGCCAGCAGCTTAGTACAGGGAAGCTACGAGCAGTACTTC.